The 25 T cell receptor beta chains given below trace back to one sample, sequenced in a study of cytomegalovirus exposure and HLA in healthy donors. PCR used 60 Vbeta primers and 13 Jbeta primers. Assay: immunoSEQ multiplex PCR; the TCRdb copy retains only in-frame clones and omits some. Here the sample spans 210,000 or so clones, 77% being singletons. The sequenced sample was PBMCs. The receptor source for this set is a woman in her sixties in good health and CMV-seropositive.

This rearrangement joins TRBV27 to TRBJ2-5, with D possibly being TRBD1 (5 bases). There are 12 residues in the CDR3. CDR1 is MNHEY and CDR2 is SMNVEV in the germline V gene (reference sequence). The V end lost 6 bases, the J end lost 2 bases, and 7 bases lay between the germline ends. This chain's CDR3 is CASRTAQETQYF. The CDR3 coding sequence is TGTGCCAGCAGGACAGCACAAGAGACCCAGTACTTC.

The CDR3 DNA reads as TGTGCCAGCAGTTCACAGGGTCGAGGCACAGATACGCAGTATTTT. Protein product: CASSSQGRGTDTQYF. The chain combines TRBV27 with TRBJ2-3; D possibly corresponds to TRBD1 (6 bases). Germline V gives CDR1 MNHEY, CDR2 SMNVEV (reference sequence). Trimming stripped 4 bases from V and 1 base from J, with 12 bases between. This CDR3 is built from 15 residues.

V and J are TRBV28 and TRBJ1-2; D perhaps matches TRBD1 (5 bases). The CDR3 totals 15 residues. Germline assignment: CDR1 MDHEN and CDR2 SYDVKM. The V and J ends lost 5 bases and 4 bases respectively, with 17 bases between them. The CDR3 nucleotides are TGTGCCAGCAGTCCCCAGGGCATCCCCTCCTATGGCTACACCTTC. It translates to CASSPQGIPSYGYTF.

For the CDR3, the DNA is TGTGCCAGCAGCCCCCTCCGGGGAAGCAATCAGCCCCAGCATTTT. Translating gives CASSPLRGSNQPQHF. V usage is TRBV7-2 and J usage is TRBJ1-5; D is unresolved. Looked up from germline, CDR1 is SGHTA and CDR2 is FQGNSA. This CDR3 has 15 amino acids. Trimming stripped 5 bases from V and 1 base from J, with 12 bases between.

In DNA form, the CDR3 reads TGTGCCAGCAGCCGAGCATTAGCGGGAGCTATCAATGAGCAGTTCTTC. It translates to CASSRALAGAINEQFF. The J gene is TRBJ2-1, the V gene TRBV11-2; 9 bases match TRBD2. The CDR3 totals 16 residues. Germline values: CDR1 SGHAT, CDR2 FQNNGV. The ends lost 5 bases at V and 6 bases at J; junction bases unmatched: 11.

This chain uses TRBV7-9 with TRBJ1-4, with a possible D match to TRBD1 (6 bases). The CDR3 sequence is 16 residues long. Per germline, CDR1 SEHNR and CDR2 FQNEAQ (reference sequence). V was shortened by 5 bases and J by 2 bases, with 15 bases between the two germline ends. In DNA form, the CDR3 reads TGTGCCAGCAGCACCCACGAGGACAGCACTAATGAAAAACTGTTTTTT. Translation: CASSTHEDSTNEKLFF.

The chain's CDR3 is CATHTSGNPSYEQYF. CDR3 sequence (DNA): TGTGCCACCCATACTAGCGGTAACCCCTCCTACGAGCAGTACTTC. The genes are TRBV7-2 and TRBJ2-7; 8 nucleotides agree with TRBD2. J lost 0 bases, V lost 10 bases, and 11 bases had no gene match. The length of the CDR3 is 15 residues. Germline V CDR1 and CDR2: SGHTA, FQGNSA. The full variable domain, rest sourced from reference TRBV7-2 and TRBJ2-7, is GAGVSQSPSNKVTEKGKDVELRCDPISGHTALYWYRQSLGQGLEFLIYFQGNSAPDKSGLPSDRFSAERTGGSVSTLTIQRTQQEDSAVYLCATHTSGNPSYEQYFGPGTRLTVT.

The gene calls are TRBV2 and TRBJ2-7, with D tentatively TRBD1 (6 bases). CDR1 and CDR2 (germline): SNHLY, FYNNEI. The V end lost 10 bases, the J end lost 0 bases, and 10 bases lay between the germline ends. The CDR3 runs 12 residues. CDR3 protein: CANGQISYEQYF. The CDR3 coding sequence is TGTGCCAACGGACAGATCTCCTACGAGCAGTACTTC.

This clone was observed a handful of times. Germline and junction disagree at one end, which may indicate a read error. The chain combines TRBV7-9 with TRBJ1-5, with unresolved D. The CDR3 sequence is 15 residues long. Germline V gene lookup returns CDR1 SEHNR and CDR2 FQNEAQ (reference sequence). CDR3 sequence reads: CSSSLTSSTGQPQHF. The CDR3 DNA sequence: TGTTCCAGCAGCTTAACCTCCTCTACGGGGCAGCCCCAGCATTTT.

V usage is TRBV5-1 and J usage is TRBJ1-6; 8 bases line up with TRBD1. The CDR3 totals 17 residues. In germline, CDR1 is SGHRS, CDR2 YFSETQ. V was clipped by 0 bases and J by 5 bases; unmatched bases: 7. CDR3 in DNA: TGCGCCAGCAGCTTGGTGCAGGGGGCAGTGGATAATTCACCCCTCCACTTT. It translates to CASSLVQGAVDNSPLHF.

The V and J genes are TRBV19 and TRBJ2-7; 11 positions agree with TRBD1. The CDR3 loop spans 14 amino acids. In germline, CDR1 is LNHDA, CDR2 SQIVND (reference sequence). Losses at the gene ends were 4 bases for V and 9 bases for J; bases not matched to a gene: 8. CDR3 bases: TGTGCCAGTAGTACAGGACAGGGGGCGAGGAGGCAGTACTTC. Protein: CASSTGQGARRQYF.

This clone was detected only a few times. The CDR3 nucleotides are TGTGCCAGTACTGATCAGGGGAATACGGTCGAGCAGTACTTC. Amino acids: CASTDQGNTVEQYF. The chain combines TRBV19 with TRBJ2-7, with D maybe TRBD1 (6 bases). Trimming removed 7 bases from V and 6 bases from J, with 19 bases in between. The CDR3 sequence is 14 residues long. Germline-derived CDR1 and CDR2 are LNHDA and SQIVND (reference sequence).

This sequence joins TRBV10-3 and TRBJ2-3, with 9 positions matching TRBD1. Looked up from germline, CDR1 is ENHRY and CDR2 is SYGVKD. This CDR3 is 14 amino acids long. V lost 10 bases, J lost 2 bases, and 7 bases stayed unmatched. The CDR3 sequence: CATLQGAATDTQYF. The CDR3 region has the DNA TGTGCCACCTTACAGGGGGCCGCCACAGATACGCAGTATTTT.

The genes are TRBV5-4 and TRBJ2-7; tentative D call: TRBD2 (6 bases). V was shortened by 6 bases and J by 3 bases, with 19 bases between the two germline ends. The CDR3 totals 15 residues. The germline CDR1 and CDR2 sequences are SGHNT and YYREEE (reference sequence). CDR3 region: CASMRGSGTYYEQYF. The CDR3 DNA follows: TGTGCCAGCATGCGGGGCTCCGGGACTTACTACGAGCAGTACTTC.

V and J are TRBV9 and TRBJ1-1; unclear D gene. Germline CDR1 is SGDLS and CDR2 is YYNGEE. The CDR3 contains 16 residues. Trimming left V 0 bases short and J 5 bases short, with 17 bases between. The CDR3 spells CASSVEPGGLGTEAFF. CDR3 coding DNA: TGTGCCAGCAGCGTAGAGCCTGGAGGGTTGGGGACTGAAGCTTTCTTT.

This chain uses TRBV9 with TRBJ2-3; 8 bases are a match to TRBD2. Germline trimming cut 0 bases from V and 0 bases from J; bases unmatched to any gene: 6. Germline lookup yields CDR1 SGDLS and CDR2 YYNGEE. The CDR3 length is 17 residues. This CDR3 reads CASSVVRAGASTDTQYF. The CDR3 DNA follows: TGTGCCAGCAGCGTAGTACGAGCGGGGGCTAGCACAGATACGCAGTATTTT.

The chain combines TRBV6-1 with TRBJ2-5, with D maybe TRBD2 (6 bases). CDR1 and CDR2 from the germline V gene are MNHNS and SASEGT. The CDR3 consists of 14 residues. V lost 6 bases and J 1 base, leaving 12 bases between the germline ends. The CDR3 is CASRDRTTQETQYF. The CDR3 coding sequence is TGTGCCAGCAGAGACCGGACTACCCAAGAGACCCAGTACTTC.

With respect to this clone: No conserved phenylalanine or tryptophan ends this CDR3, so it is likely a read error. V gene TRBV7-2 combines with J gene TRBJ2-7; perhaps TRBD2 as D (6 bases). The CDR3 covers 13 residues. Per the germline V gene, CDR1 is SGHTA and CDR2 is FQGNSA. Trimming stripped 5 bases from V and 6 bases from J, with 14 bases between. The CDR3 spells CASSGTRGSEQYL. In DNA form, the CDR3 reads TGTGCCAGCAGCGGTACACGGGGGTCCGAGCAGTACCTC.

This clone has more than one count but fewer than ten. The chain is built from TRBV18 and TRBJ2-6, with TRBD1 identical over 8 bases. V lost 2 bases to trimming and J lost 2 bases; unmatched junction nucleotides: 2. Germline loops: CDR1 KGHSH, CDR2 LQKENI. This CDR3 is built from 16 residues. This CDR3 reads CASSPLQGAGANVLTF. The CDR3 DNA is TGTGCCAGCTCACCATTACAGGGGGCTGGGGCCAACGTCCTGACTTTC.

The rearrangement uses TRBV9 and TRBJ2-2, with 13 nucleotides matching TRBD2. This CDR3 is 17 amino acids long. Germline CDR1 and CDR2: SGDLS and YYNGEE. The junction had 7 bases not matched to a gene; V was cut back by 4 bases and J by 4 bases. This chain's CDR3 is CASSPTSGGAVTGELFF. The CDR3 DNA sequence: TGTGCCAGCAGCCCAACTAGCGGGGGGGCCGTCACCGGGGAGCTGTTTTTT.

The chain links TRBV7-6 to TRBJ2-7; D is undetermined. CDR3 length: 14 amino acids. Trimming left V 2 bases short and J 3 bases short, with 11 bases between. Germline values: CDR1 SGHVS, CDR2 FNYEAQ. The CDR3 here is CASSLSDEVYEQYF. For the CDR3, the DNA is TGTGCCAGCAGCTTATCCGATGAGGTCTACGAGCAGTACTTC.

The chain joins TRBV9 to TRBJ2-1; weak D call: TRBD1 (6 bases). The V end was cut by 2 bases, the J end by 3 bases, with 12 bases between. This CDR3 has 15 residues. Per the germline V gene, CDR1 is SGDLS and CDR2 is YYNGEE. The DNA of the CDR3 is TGTGCCAGCAGCGTGAAGGGGGACCTCTACAATGAGCAGTTCTTC. Encoded protein: CASSVKGDLYNEQFF.

The chain carries TRBV27 and TRBJ2-1; D is perhaps TRBD2 (6 bases). V was cut by 1 base and J by 7 bases, with 11 bases left in between. This CDR3 has 14 amino acids. In germline, CDR1 is MNHEY, CDR2 SMNVEV (reference sequence). The CDR3 spells CASSLLAGRNEQFF. Here the CDR3 DNA reads TGTGCCAGCAGTTTATTGGCCGGGAGAAATGAGCAGTTCTTC.

The chain combines TRBV7-9 with TRBJ1-5; a possible D gene is TRBD1 (6 bases). V was clipped by 3 bases and J by 0 bases, with 12 bases between them. The CDR3 covers 16 residues. Germline loops: CDR1 SEHNR, CDR2 FQNEAQ (reference sequence). CDR3 coding DNA: TGTGCCAGCAGCTTCGGGGGGGCTTATAGCAATCAGCCCCAGCATTTT. This gives the protein CASSFGGAYSNQPQHF.

The chain employs TRBV27 and TRBJ1-5, with D possibly matching TRBD1 (5 bases). There are 14 residues in the CDR3. CDR1 and CDR2 (germline): MNHEY, SMNVEV (reference sequence). V was cut by 2 bases and J by 7 bases, with 12 bases left in between. The CDR3 loop reads CASSLSGGGQPQHF. The DNA for the CDR3 is TGTGCCAGCAGTTTAAGCGGCGGGGGGCAGCCCCAGCATTTT.